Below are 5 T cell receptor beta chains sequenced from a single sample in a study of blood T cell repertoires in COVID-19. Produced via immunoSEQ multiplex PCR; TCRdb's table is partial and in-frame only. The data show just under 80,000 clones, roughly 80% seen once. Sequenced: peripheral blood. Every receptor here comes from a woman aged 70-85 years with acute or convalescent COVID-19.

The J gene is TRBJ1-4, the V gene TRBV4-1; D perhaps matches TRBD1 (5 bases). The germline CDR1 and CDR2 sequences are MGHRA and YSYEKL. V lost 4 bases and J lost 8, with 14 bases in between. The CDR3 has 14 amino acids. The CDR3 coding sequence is TGCGCCAGCAGCCCGGGGGGTCTAGGGGAAAAACTGTTTTTT. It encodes CASSPGGLGEKLFF.

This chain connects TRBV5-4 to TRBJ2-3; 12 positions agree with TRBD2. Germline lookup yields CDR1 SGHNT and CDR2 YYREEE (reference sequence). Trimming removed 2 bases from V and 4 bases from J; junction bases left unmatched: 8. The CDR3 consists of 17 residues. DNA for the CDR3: TGTGCCAGCAGCTTCTGGACTAGCGGGGCAAAGGCAGATACGCAGTATTTT. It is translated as CASSFWTSGAKADTQYF.

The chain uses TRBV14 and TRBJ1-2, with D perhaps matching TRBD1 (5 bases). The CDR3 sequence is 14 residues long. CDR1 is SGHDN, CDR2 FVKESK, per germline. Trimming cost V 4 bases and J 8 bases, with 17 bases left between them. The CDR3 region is CASSPTQQGRGYTF. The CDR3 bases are TGTGCCAGCAGCCCAACCCAGCAGGGAAGAGGCTACACCTTC.

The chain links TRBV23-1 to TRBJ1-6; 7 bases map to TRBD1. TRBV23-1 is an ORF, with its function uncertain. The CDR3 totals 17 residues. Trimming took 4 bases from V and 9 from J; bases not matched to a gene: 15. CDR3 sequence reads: CASSPTASTGKTSPLHF. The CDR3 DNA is TGCGCCAGCAGTCCCACTGCTTCGACAGGGAAGACTTCACCCCTCCACTTT.

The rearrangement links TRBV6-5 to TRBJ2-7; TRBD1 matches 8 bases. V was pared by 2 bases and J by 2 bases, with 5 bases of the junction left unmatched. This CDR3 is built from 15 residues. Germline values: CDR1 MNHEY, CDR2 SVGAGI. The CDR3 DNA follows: TGTGCCAGCAGTTACATGGTGACAGGGGCCTACGAGCAGTACTTC. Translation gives CASSYMVTGAYEQYF.